This TCR beta chain originates from a study of T cell responses to AZD1222 COVID-19 vaccine (dated by TCRdb to about 2021). With regard to the full study: AZD1222 recipients whose second dose came at about 4 weeks and those whose second dose came at about 12 weeks were combined into one group, since spike-specific TCR depth and breadth did not differ between the two schedules. A total of roughly 240 trial participants underwent TCR sequencing, of whom about 200 received two doses of AZD1222 and about 25 received two doses of the MenACWY control vaccine. Trial participants were enrolled by age into subgroups of 18-55, 56-69 and 70-plus years, and about 150, 27 and 61 TCR-sequenced participants, respectively, were included in these subgroups. Findings and caveats that apply to the study as a whole: Nearly half of unique spike-specific TCRs reportedly recognized epitopes outside regions mutated in the B.1.351 and B.1.1.7 variants. Participants were mostly white British, with more females than males. The authors suggested clonal diversity may have been underestimated. Because no day 14 peak-response samples were available, repertoires were characterized only after the peak T cell response. CD4 TCRs associated with the vaccine covered the entire spike protein, and the dominant responses were in regions 160-218 and 743-854. Spike-specific TCR breadth and depth rose significantly after two AZD1222 doses compared with day 0 and with MenACWY recipients. The 56-69-year group was small, and its depth increase did not reach significance, likely because of low power. Conclusions about previously exposed vaccinees are limited, since just five or six AZD1222 recipients were seropositive for SARS-CoV-2 at baseline.

Remarks on this clone: There is no known antigen for this receptor. The input lacks base qualities; no much larger clone sits a single base away.

The CDR3 regions of human TCRbeta chains were subjected to immunosequencing. Regarding the original processing steps: TCRs in the repertoires were compared against a reference library of SARS-CoV-2-specific TCRs that had been generated with the MIRA antigen-specificity platform. Breadth was defined as the fraction of unique TCRs that were SARS-CoV-2-associated, and depth was defined as the fraction of total T cells that were SARS-CoV-2-associated. Using the MIRA data, every spike-specific TCR was mapped to the spike region that the TCR reacted to and assigned to either a CD4 or a CD8 class. Log10-transformed breadth and depth values were compared by one-way ANOVA with Sidak's multiple comparisons tests. Entries here come from immuneACCESS through TCRdb and include only in-frame sequences with V and J called. Some clones fail to appear in such tables; in the studies checked, an unresolved V gene covers under half of the shortfall, and the cause of the remainder is unknown. That table furnishes V, J and clone size, whereas the DNA furnished D and trimming. The sample data list approximately 140,000 clones, and 91% of these were observed just once. Of the sample, under 1.5% is held by the ten largest clones.

V lost 4 bases and J lost 9 bases, and the count of bases not matched to a germline gene is 4. CDR1 SGHTS and CDR2 YDEGEE were looked up in the germline V gene. Spanning cysteine to phenylalanine, the CDR3 consists of 12 amino acids. Only the CDR3 DNA is retained, 36 bases long and in frame from the first base. In light of the paper, this sample's time point label describes: baseline before first vaccination. Vaccinee samples were obtained from the UK trials COV001 and COV002, which included a single-blind randomized controlled phase 2/3 trial of AZD1222 (ChAdOx1 nCoV-19) in healthy adults. For TCRbeta chain sequencing, PBMC samples were collected from trial participants at day 0 and at day 28 after the second dose.

Sequenced here: peripheral blood, sampled on day 0 of AZD1222 vaccination. The TCR originated in an adult in good health. The chain couples TRBV5-8 to TRBJ2-1; TRBD2 lines up with 7 middle nucleotides. The CDR3 reads CASSQGLSEQFF. The nucleotide sequence reads TGTGCCAGCAGCCAGGGACTAAGTGAGCAGTTCTTC.